This TCR beta chain was profiled in a study of blood T cell repertoires in COVID-19. As for the study in general: Spain, Italy and the United States supplied samples that represented acute and convalescent COVID-19. In each case, the material was cDNA or gDNA derived from T cells, B-cell-depleted T cells, or PBMCs.

This clone was observed a single time. How the authors handled the data: Reference gene primer amplification yielded estimated nucleated cell counts. Generated by immunoSEQ multiplex PCR, the TCRdb table keeps only in-frame clones and is missing some. Clonal size and the V and J genes are those of that table, whereas D and trimming came from the DNA. The sample contains 120,000 to 150,000 clones, roughly 89% of which appear only once. The specimen sequenced was peripheral blood. The origin of this receptor is a human donor in a cohort sampled during active COVID-19.

This CDR3 reads CASSESGGGTTDTQYF. The CDR3 DNA is TGCGCCAGCAGTGAGTCGGGCGGGGGGACCACAGATACGCAGTATTTT. The chain is built from TRBV10-2 and TRBJ2-3; 8 nucleotides agree with TRBD2. The germline CDR1 and CDR2 sequences are WSHSY and SAAADI. The CDR3 runs to 16 residues. V gave up 0 bases and J gave up 2 bases; unmatched junction bases: 4.